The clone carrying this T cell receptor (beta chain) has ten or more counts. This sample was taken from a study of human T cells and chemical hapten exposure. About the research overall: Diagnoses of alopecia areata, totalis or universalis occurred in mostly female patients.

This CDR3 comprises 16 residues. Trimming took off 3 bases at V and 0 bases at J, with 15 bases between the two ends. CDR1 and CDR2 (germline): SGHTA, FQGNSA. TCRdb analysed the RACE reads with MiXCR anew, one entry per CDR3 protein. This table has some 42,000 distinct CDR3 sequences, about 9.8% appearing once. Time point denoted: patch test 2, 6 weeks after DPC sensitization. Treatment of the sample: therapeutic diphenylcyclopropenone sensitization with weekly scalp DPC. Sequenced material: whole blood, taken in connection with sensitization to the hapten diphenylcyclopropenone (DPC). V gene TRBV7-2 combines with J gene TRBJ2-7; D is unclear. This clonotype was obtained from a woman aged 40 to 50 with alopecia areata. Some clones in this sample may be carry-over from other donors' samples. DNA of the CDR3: TGTGCCAGCAGCTTCAGGCCGATCTTTAGCTCCTACGAGCAGTACTTC. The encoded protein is CASSFRPIFSSYEQYF.